This T cell receptor (beta chain) was documented in a study of shared clonotypes between healthy human individuals. In the study overall: Serving as donors were two women and a few men, whose ages spanned 18 to 49. Broader study findings: Clonotype sharing among the donors was expected to vary with sequencing depth.

The germline gives CDR1 KGHSH, CDR2 LQKENI. This CDR3 has 15 amino acids. Trimming shortened V by 2 bases and J by 0 bases, and 8 bases separated the two germline ends. Genomic DNA, for the unsorted samples, came from some 100 million PBMCs. As for this clone: Its cognate antigen is unknown.

Original handling: ImmunoSEQ junction-only sequences lacked quality scores, so their filtering differed. Using immunoSEQ multiplex PCR, the repertoire was profiled, and TCRdb retains in-frame clones only, with some absent. For V, J and clone size, that table is used; D and trimming come from the DNA. Altogether nearly 500,000 clones are present, over 60% being singletons, with the ten largest covering around 13%. The specimen was PBMCs. The J gene is TRBJ2-1, the V gene TRBV18; no definite D call. The clonotype originates from a woman aged 40 to 55 in good health. Some clones in this sample may be carry-over from other donors' samples. The CDR3 nucleotides read TGTGCCAGCTCACCATCGGAGTACTCCTACAATGAGCAGTTCTTC. Protein: CASSPSEYSYNEQFF.